The entry below describes one T cell receptor (beta chain). The antigen is not known. Method: immunoSEQ multiplex PCR; TCRdb's copy keeps in-frame clones and lacks some. This table has some 50,000 clones, approximately 80% appearing once. This sample stems from a study of OX40 agonist ivuxolimab in advanced cancers. Study in general: One hepatocellular carcinoma and a couple of cutaneous melanoma patients partially responded. Study-level findings and limits: The study did not work out the antigen specificity of the expanded peripheral T cells. With doses of 0.1 to 3.0 mg/kg, CD4+ and CD8+ blood T cells had undergone clonal expansion by week 6.

Autoimmune disease history or systemic immunosuppression disqualified patients. CDR3 length equals 12 residues. The chain employs TRBV21-1 and TRBJ1-4; TRBD1, the table's D call, was not compared with the DNA. TRBV21-1 is described as a pseudogene. The input for sequencing was CD4+ or CD8+ T cells sorted from blood, taken in a trial of the OX40 agonist ivuxolimab. This receptor was taken from an adult with an advanced solid tumor such as melanoma, head and neck, liver or kidney cancer. The CDR3 loop is CGQGATNEKLFF. The CDR3 DNA follows: TGTGGACAGGGGGCAACTAATGAAAAACTGTTTTTT.